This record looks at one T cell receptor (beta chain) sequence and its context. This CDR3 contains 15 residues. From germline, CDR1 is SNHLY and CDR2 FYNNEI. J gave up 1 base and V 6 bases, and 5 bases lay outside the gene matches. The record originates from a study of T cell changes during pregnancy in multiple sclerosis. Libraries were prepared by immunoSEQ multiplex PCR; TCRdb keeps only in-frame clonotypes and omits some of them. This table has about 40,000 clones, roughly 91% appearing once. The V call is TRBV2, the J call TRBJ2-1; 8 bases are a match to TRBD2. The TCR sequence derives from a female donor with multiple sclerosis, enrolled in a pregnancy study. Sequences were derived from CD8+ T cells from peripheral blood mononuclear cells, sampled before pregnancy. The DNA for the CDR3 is TGTGCCAGCAGGACGGGAGGGCAATCCTACAATGAGCAGTTCTTC. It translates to CASRTGGQSYNEQFF.